The 25 T cell receptor beta chains below were found in one sample sequenced in a study of blood T cell repertoires in COVID-19. Data came from immunoSEQ multiplex PCR; TCRdb stores just in-frame clones and leaves some out. This table has under 55,000 clones, roughly nine tenths appearing once. Sequencing was performed on peripheral blood. The receptors derive from a woman at least 80 years old with active COVID-19.

V usage is TRBV4-3 and J usage is TRBJ2-2; D unclear. The CDR3 sequence is 16 residues long. The germline V gene encodes CDR1 LGHNA and CDR2 YSLEER. The V gene lost 0 bases and the J gene lost 0 bases, with 8 bases spanning the gap. CDR3 region: CASSQDSRPNTGELFF. The CDR3, as DNA: TGCGCCAGCAGCCAAGATAGCCGCCCGAACACCGGGGAGCTGTTTTTT.

The V call is TRBV6-1, the J call TRBJ2-7; TRBD1 might be the D (6 bases). Germline V gene sequence: CDR1 MNHNS, CDR2 SASEGT. The length of the CDR3 is 15 residues. V lost 1 base and J lost 0, with 10 bases in between. The CDR3 DNA reads as TGTGCCAGCAGTGAAGGGACAGCTAGCTCCTACGAGCAGTACTTC. It specifies CASSEGTASSYEQYF.

The chain carries TRBV25-1 and TRBJ2-5, with D maybe TRBD2 (5 bases). CDR1 and CDR2 (germline): MGHDK, SYGVNS. The CDR3 contains 16 residues. Trimming stripped 6 bases from V and 1 base from J, with 18 bases between. In DNA, the CDR3 is TGTGCCAGCAGCCCAATGGTGGGAGCCGGCCAAGAGACCCAGTACTTC. This sequence encodes CASSPMVGAGQETQYF.

This clone was found a few times. The chain recombines TRBV3-1 (or the pseudogene TRBV3-2) with TRBJ1-3, with D maybe TRBD1 (5 bases). This CDR3 is 14 amino acids long. CDR1 and CDR2 from the germline V gene are LGHDT and YNNKEL (reference sequence). V lost 2 bases and J 4 bases, leaving 9 bases between the germline ends. The CDR3 spells CASSQQGSGNTIYF. In DNA form, the CDR3 reads TGTGCCAGCAGCCAACAGGGATCCGGAAACACCATATATTTT.

This chain links TRBV9 with TRBJ2-7; TRBD2 matches at 7 bases. Germline-derived CDR1 and CDR2 are SGDLS and YYNGEE. The CDR3 totals 15 residues. V gave up 0 bases and J gave up 6 bases; unmatched junction bases: 9. The CDR3 loop is CASSVVPAGPAEQYF. In nucleotides, the CDR3 is TGTGCCAGCAGCGTAGTCCCAGCGGGGCCCGCCGAGCAGTACTTC.

This clone was seen a single time. This chain joins TRBV10-3 and TRBJ2-7, with 9 bases fitting TRBD2. The CDR3 length is 16 residues. With V trimmed by 0 bases and J by 2 bases, 5 bases remained unmatched. The germline gives CDR1 ENHRY, CDR2 SYGVKD. The CDR3 sequence is CAISESGAGGPYEQYF. Written as DNA, the CDR3 is TGTGCCATCAGTGAGTCGGGGGCGGGGGGGCCCTACGAGCAGTACTTC.

This chain uses TRBV6-5 with TRBJ2-5; 8 bases match TRBD1. The germline V gene has CDR1 MNHEY and CDR2 SVGAGI. V gave up 5 bases and J gave up 5 bases; unmatched junction bases: 10. The CDR3 totals 15 residues. The CDR3 coding sequence is TGTGCCAGCAGTAACGGCCCAGGGGGCTCGGAGACCCAGTACTTC. This encodes CASSNGPGGSETQYF.

This clone was detected only a few times. CDR3 loop: CASRPQGSTGELFF. CDR3 coding DNA: TGTGCCAGTAGACCACAGGGTAGCACCGGGGAGCTGTTTTTT. The chain carries TRBV19 and TRBJ2-2; D is perhaps TRBD1 (6 bases). The CDR3 contains 14 residues. Germline-derived CDR1 and CDR2 are LNHDA and SQIVND (reference sequence). The ends were cut back, 6 bases at V and 4 bases at J, with 12 bases in the middle. Full variable domain (rest looked up from reference TRBV19 and TRBJ2-2): DGGITQSPKYLFRKEGQNVTLSCEQNLNHDAMYWYRQDPGQGLRLIYYSQIVNDFQKGDIAEGYSVSREKKESFPLTVTSAQKNPTAFYLCASRPQGSTGELFFGEGSRLTVL.

This clone appeared a single time. The chain joins TRBV5-1 to TRBJ2-7; TRBD2 matches at 13 bases. J lost 1 base, V lost 5 bases, and 12 bases had no gene match. The V gene's germline CDR1 is SGHRS and CDR2 YFSETQ. The CDR3 runs to 18 residues. The CDR3 sequence is CASRPGQRTSGGSYEQYF. The CDR3, as DNA: TGCGCCAGCAGACCGGGACAGAGGACTAGCGGGGGATCCTACGAGCAGTACTTC.

As DNA, the CDR3 is TGTGCCAGCAGAATGAGAGGCGGGGAGACCCAGTACTTC. This encodes CASRMRGGETQYF. The V call is TRBV27, the J call TRBJ2-5, with TRBD2 as a possible D gene (5 bases). CDR1 and CDR2 from the germline V gene are MNHEY and SMNVEV (reference sequence). This CDR3 has 13 residues. Trimming stripped 6 bases from V and 5 bases from J, with 13 bases between.

J is TRBJ2-7 and V is TRBV12-3 or TRBV12-4; weak D call: TRBD2 (6 bases). V lost 4 bases to trimming and J lost 7 bases, with 14 bases between them. This CDR3 is built from 13 residues. The CDR3 reads CASSWRGLGEQYF. CDR3 DNA: TGTGCCAGCAGTTGGCGGGGACTGGGTGAGCAGTACTTC.

The chain has TRBV5-4 and TRBJ2-2, with 10 bases that match TRBD2. The CDR3 totals 15 residues. Germline CDR1 reads SGHNT; CDR2 reads YYREEE (reference sequence). J was trimmed by 6 bases and V by 4 bases; bases with no gene match: 6. The CDR3 bases are TGTGCCAGCAGCCTAACTAGCGGGGTACCCGGGGAGCTGTTTTTT. Its protein product is CASSLTSGVPGELFF.

The rearrangement joins TRBV4-3 to TRBJ1-1; 11 nucleotides align to TRBD1. Germline CDR1 is LGHNA and CDR2 is YSLEER. The CDR3 has 17 amino acids. The ends lost 3 bases at V and 5 bases at J; junction bases unmatched: 11. This CDR3 is CASSQERTGTGGTEAFF. The CDR3 DNA is TGCGCCAGCAGCCAGGAACGAACCGGGACAGGGGGGACTGAAGCTTTCTTT.

The V call is TRBV5-1, the J call TRBJ1-5; D is ambiguous. Germline V gene lookup returns CDR1 SGHRS and CDR2 YFSETQ. V dropped 4 bases and J dropped 2 bases, with 7 bases sitting between them. The CDR3 spans 13 residues. The CDR3 sequence: CASSPEGNQPQHF. CDR3 bases: TGCGCCAGCAGCCCGGAGGGCAATCAGCCCCAGCATTTT.

V gene TRBV7-9 combines with J gene TRBJ2-3; 9 bases are a match to TRBD2. CDR3 length: 15 amino acids. Germline values: CDR1 SEHNR, CDR2 FQNEAQ (reference sequence). With 5 bases clipped from V and 3 bases from J, the junction kept 6 bases outside the gene matches. CDR3: CASSGTGLATDTQYF. CDR3 DNA sequence: TGTGCCAGCAGCGGAACGGGACTAGCAACAGATACGCAGTATTTT.

This chain uses TRBV2 with TRBJ2-2, with TRBD1 as a possible D gene (5 bases). Trimming stripped 6 bases from V and 0 bases from J, with 11 bases between. The CDR3 contains 15 residues. In germline, CDR1 is SNHLY, CDR2 FYNNEI. CDR3 sequence reads: CASRRQRPNTGELFF. The CDR3 coding sequence is TGTGCCAGCAGACGACAGCGCCCGAACACCGGGGAGCTGTTTTTT.

The V call is TRBV28, the J call TRBJ2-7; weak D call: TRBD1 (6 bases). This CDR3 is built from 15 residues. V dropped 6 bases and J dropped 1 base, with 16 bases sitting between them. Germline CDR1 MDHEN, CDR2 SYDVKM. CDR3: CASSRQVQISYEQYF. In DNA form, the CDR3 reads TGTGCCAGCAGCAGACAGGTACAAATTTCCTACGAGCAGTACTTC.

The V and J genes are TRBV7-6 and TRBJ2-7; 12 bases are a match to TRBD2. CDR1 is SGHVS, CDR2 FNYEAQ, per germline. The CDR3 sequence is 15 residues long. V lost 2 bases and J lost 3; bases outside the gene matches: 2. CDR3 coding DNA: TGTGCCAGCAGCTTACTGACTAGCGGGGGCTACGAGCAGTACTTC. Amino acids: CASSLLTSGGYEQYF. The entire variable domain, with the rest obtained from reference TRBV7-6 and TRBJ2-7, is as follows: GAGVSQSPRYKVTKRGQDVALRCDPISGHVSLYWYRQALGQGPEFLTYFNYEAQQDKSGLPNDRFSAERPEGSISTLTIQRTEQRDSAMYRCASSLLTSGGYEQYFGPGTRLTVT.

The chain is built from TRBV19 and TRBJ2-7; unclear D gene. The CDR3 consists of 12 residues. In germline, CDR1 is LNHDA, CDR2 SQIVND (reference sequence). Between the trimmed V and J ends, which lost 3 bases and 6 bases, there was a span of 9 bases. CDR3 DNA: TGTGCCAGTAGTATTCAGGATTGCGAGCAGTACTTC. It codes for CASSIQDCEQYF.

The genes are TRBV6-5 and TRBJ1-1; D is unresolved. The germline CDR1 and CDR2 sequences are MNHEY and SVGAGI. V was trimmed by 7 bases and J by 0 bases, leaving 15 bases between them. This CDR3 comprises 15 residues. CDR3 sequence (DNA): TGTGCCAGCACCAAGTTCGGGATCATGAACACTGAAGCTTTCTTT. Protein: CASTKFGIMNTEAFF.

This chain joins TRBV19 and TRBJ1-2, with a weak D call TRBD1 (5 bases). Per germline, CDR1 LNHDA and CDR2 SQIVND (reference sequence). The CDR3 has 13 amino acids. V shed 4 bases and J shed 8 bases, with 14 bases lying between them. The CDR3 nucleotides are TGTGCCAGTAGTACCACGGGACTCCGGGGCTACACCTTC. This translates into CASSTTGLRGYTF.

Note on this clone: Compared with germline, one end of the junction differs, possibly owing to a read error. V usage is TRBV27 and J usage is TRBJ2-5; 10 nucleotides line up with TRBD1. There are 15 residues in the CDR3. Per the germline V gene, CDR1 is MNHEY and CDR2 is SMNVEV (reference sequence). DNA of the CDR3: TGTGCCAGCAGTTTGACAGGGGGCGCGCAAGGGACCCAGTACTTC. It is translated as CASSLTGGAQGTQYF.

The DNA for the CDR3 is TGTGCCAGCAGGAAGGGGGTTGCCACCGGCAATCAGCCCCAGCATTTT. Translation gives CASRKGVATGNQPQHF. The chain links TRBV2 to TRBJ1-5; TRBD1 might be the D (6 bases). The length of the CDR3 is 16 residues. Trimming cost V 6 bases and J 2 bases, with 17 bases left between them. From germline, CDR1 is SNHLY and CDR2 FYNNEI.

The gene calls are TRBV29-1 and TRBJ2-3, with D perhaps TRBD1 (6 bases). The V end lost 0 bases, the J end lost 2 bases, and 12 bases lay between the germline ends. This CDR3 has 15 residues. Germline V CDR1 and CDR2: SQVTM, ANQGSEA. The CDR3 loop is CSVEDWGRNTDTQYF. CDR3 nucleotides: TGCAGCGTTGAAGATTGGGGGCGAAACACAGATACGCAGTATTTT.

The chain employs TRBV3-1 (or the pseudogene TRBV3-2) and TRBJ1-6; 7 positions agree with TRBD1. The length of the CDR3 is 15 residues. After removal of 1 base from V and 9 bases from J, the junction contained 6 bases not matched to a gene. Germline CDR1 LGHDT, CDR2 YNNKEL (reference sequence). CDR3 in amino acids: CASSQVNRGSSPLHF. CDR3 in DNA: TGTGCCAGCAGCCAAGTAAACAGGGGAAGTTCACCCCTCCACTTT.